Listed below are T cell receptor beta chains from one sample, sequenced in a study of blood T cell repertoires in COVID-19. Clones were read by immunoSEQ multiplex PCR, and TCRdb kept only the in-frame ones, dropping some. The top ten hold roughly 1.9% of the sample, which has around 280,000 clones, 70% to 90% seen once. Sample: peripheral blood. These receptors were taken from a woman in her 30s who had recovered from COVID-19. The CDR3 runs from the conserved cysteine through the conserved F or W. The D gene is left open where the match is weak. Clone size is shown for a subset of rows, as once, few, many or a class of expanded clone.

j_gene | d_gene | abundance | len | v_gene | CDR3nt | CDR3aa
TRBJ1-2 | TRBD1 | . | 15 | TRBV10-1 | TGCGCCAGCTTATTACAGGGGGCGCGGGTTGATGGCTACACCTTC | CASLLQGARVDGYTF
TRBJ2-7 | TRBD1 | . | 15 | TRBV13 | TGTGCCAGCAGCTTAGAGGGGACAGGGGTCTACGAGCAGTACTTC | CASSLEGTGVYEQYF
TRBJ2-3 | TRBD1 | . | 15 | TRBV3-1/TRBV3-2 | TGTGCCAGCAGCGCACGGGACAGGGGGCCAGATACGCAGTATTTT | CASSARDRGPDTQYF
TRBJ2-1 | TRBD2 | . | 18 | TRBV5-6 | TGTGCCAGCAGCTTGGAAGTAACTGGGACTAGCGTCTACAATGAGCAGTTCTTC | CASSLEVTGTSVYNEQFF
TRBJ2-3 | . | . | 15 | TRBV27 | TGTGCCAGCAGGGTAGGGACATCTACTACAGATACGCAGTATTTT | CASRVGTSTTDTQYF
TRBJ2-3 | TRBD2 | . | 16 | TRBV27 | TGTGCCAGCAGTTTATATAAGGGGCTAGCGGCAGATACGCAGTATTTT | CASSLYKGLAADTQYF
TRBJ1-1 | . | . | 14 | TRBV7-3 | TGTGCCAGCAGCTCCCAGGCCTTAGGGGCTGAAGCTTTCTTT | CASSSQALGAEAFF
TRBJ2-3 | TRBD2 | . | 17 | TRBV4-3 | TGCGCCAGCAGCCAAGATGCAGCGGGGACTAGCACAGATACGCAGTATTTT | CASSQDAAGTSTDTQYF
TRBJ1-2 | TRBD1 | . | 16 | TRBV9 | TGTGCCAGCAGCACACAGGGGCCAAGATTTAACTATGGCTACACCTTC | CASSTQGPRFNYGYTF
TRBJ1-2 | TRBD1 | once | 15 | TRBV7-9 | TGTGCCAGCAGCTTACCCCGGACAGGAGACTATGGCTACACCTTC | CASSLPRTGDYGYTF
TRBJ1-1 | TRBD1 | . | 14 | TRBV7-2 | TGTGCCAGCAGCTTTGACAGGGGGACCCCTGAAGCTTTCTTT | CASSFDRGTPEAFF
TRBJ2-1 | TRBD2 | . | 18 | TRBV27 | TGTGCCAGCAGCGCCCTTCCGGGGACTAGCGGGGACTACAATGAGCAGTTCTTC | CASSALPGTSGDYNEQFF